This T cell receptor (beta chain) appears in the sequencing data of a study of memory CD4+ T cells and cytomegalovirus serostatus. Sequencing was performed with immunoSEQ multiplex PCR; in TCRdb, only in-frame clones are kept and a portion is missing. The sample has about 57,000 clones; around 79% are singletons. CDR1 is SNHLY, CDR2 FYNNEI, per germline. This CDR3 has 16 amino acids. Unmatched junction bases numbered 6, after V lost 2 bases and J lost 3 bases. Single viable CD3+CD4+CD8-CD45RO+ cells were sorted as the memory CD4+ T cells. This clone qualifies as medium-sized. The sequence derives from an adult in good health and CMV-seronegative. Sequencing was performed on memory CD4+ T cells from blood. The chain combines TRBV2 with TRBJ1-3; 8 positions agree with TRBD1. CDR3 residues: CASSESPGGIGNTIYF. Here the CDR3 DNA reads TGTGCCAGCAGTGAATCCCCAGGGGGCATTGGAAACACCATATATTTT.